The next 31 T cell receptor beta chains were all read from a single sample in a study of T-cell memory formation after mild COVID-19. Via MiXCR, TCRdb re-called the 5' RACE reads, giving one row per CDR3 protein. The repertoire includes 250,000 to 350,000 distinct CDR3 sequences, less than 20% of them detected once, and around 21% sits in the top ten. The material sequenced was PBMCs or a T cell subset sorted from them (not recorded which). The receptor set was obtained from a man younger than 35 who had mild COVID-19 (a few samples of this study predate the infection). Cell type and time point are not known.

In its sample, this clonotype was seen a few times. The chain combines TRBV12-3 or TRBV12-4 with TRBJ1-3; a weak D match, TRBD1 (6 bases). This CDR3 spans 15 amino acids. V dropped 6 bases and J dropped 2 bases, with 14 bases sitting between them. Written as DNA, the CDR3 is TGTGCCAGCAGCTCTACAGGGAAGACTGGAAACACCATATATTTT. Protein: CASSSTGKTGNTIYF.

This clonotype was seen more than once but under ten times. CDR3 sequence (DNA): TGTGCCAGCAGTTCACTTTGGCAATACTCTGGAAACACCATATATTTT. It codes for CASSSLWQYSGNTIYF. This chain uses TRBV12-3 or TRBV12-4 with TRBJ1-3, with D hard to call. V shed 4 bases and J shed 0 bases, with 13 bases lying between them. The CDR3 has 16 amino acids.

V is TRBV28 and J is TRBJ2-5; 8 bases fit TRBD1. V shed 5 bases and J 4 bases; nucleotides not matched to a gene: 3. The germline CDR1 and CDR2 sequences are MDHEN and SYDVKM. This CDR3 is built from 13 residues. CDR3 bases: TGTGCCAGCAGTCAGGGGGCGGGAGAGACCCAGTACTTC. As protein: CASSQGAGETQYF.

This clonotype turned up a few times. This chain uses TRBV28 with TRBJ2-3, with D maybe TRBD2 (6 bases). Germline V gene lookup returns CDR1 MDHEN and CDR2 SYDVKM. Trimming removed 0 bases from V and 4 bases from J, with 11 bases in between. There are 15 residues in the CDR3. The CDR3, as DNA: TGTGCCAGCAGTTTATGGGTGGGGAGGTCAGATACGCAGTATTTT. Its protein product is CASSLWVGRSDTQYF.

The rearrangement links TRBV4-1 to TRBJ1-4; no clear D. The CDR3 sequence is 13 residues long. V was clipped by 1 base and J by 5 bases, with 5 bases between them. The germline gives CDR1 MGHRA, CDR2 YSYEKL. The CDR3 sequence is CASSQGQNEKLFF. CDR3 coding DNA: TGCGCCAGCAGCCAAGGACAAAATGAAAAACTGTTTTTT.

The chain employs TRBV9 and TRBJ1-3, with D perhaps matching TRBD1 (6 bases). Looked up from germline, CDR1 is SGDLS and CDR2 is YYNGEE. This CDR3 is built from 16 residues. Between the trimmed V and J ends, which lost 0 bases and 3 bases, there was a span of 13 bases. The CDR3 DNA reads TGTGCCAGCAGCGTAGCCCCGGGGGCCGATGGAAACACCATATATTTT. Protein sequence: CASSVAPGADGNTIYF.

V and J are TRBV28 and TRBJ2-5; 12 bases line up with TRBD1. The trim removed 4 bases at V and 9 bases at J, leaving 9 bases unmatched. Germline V lookup: CDR1 MDHEN, CDR2 SYDVKM. This CDR3 is 15 amino acids long. The CDR3 DNA sequence: TGTGCCAGCAGTTCTCCGGGACAGGGGGCTGAGGCCCAGTACTTC. Encoded protein: CASSSPGQGAEAQYF.

The rearrangement uses TRBV2 and TRBJ2-3, with D possibly matching TRBD2 (5 bases). The CDR3 spans 12 residues. Between the trimmed V and J ends, which lost 3 bases and 8 bases, there was a span of 9 bases. Germline CDR1 SNHLY, CDR2 FYNNEI. CDR3 loop: CASSDEGRTQYF. As DNA, the CDR3 is TGTGCCAGCAGTGATGAGGGCCGTACGCAGTATTTT.

Here the CDR3 reads CASTISAGFYGYTF. The CDR3 DNA is TGTGCCAGCACGATCTCGGCAGGGTTCTATGGCTACACCTTC. This rearrangement joins TRBV2 to TRBJ1-2; D perhaps matches TRBD1 (5 bases). Trimming shortened V by 7 bases and J by 4 bases, and 16 bases separated the two germline ends. CDR3 length: 14 residues. Germline CDR1 and CDR2: SNHLY and FYNNEI.

The chain links TRBV20-1 to TRBJ1-2; D uncertain. Per the germline V gene, CDR1 is DFQATT and CDR2 is SNEGSKA (reference sequence). Trimming took off 0 bases at V and 0 bases at J, with 8 bases between the two ends. The CDR3 extends over 14 amino acids. The CDR3 loop reads CSAREGSANYGYTF. The CDR3 coding sequence is TGCAGTGCTAGAGAGGGGTCAGCTAACTATGGCTACACCTTC.

This clonotype has more than one count but fewer than ten. The chain carries TRBV7-9 and TRBJ1-2; D gene unclear. V was trimmed by 10 bases and J by 4 bases, leaving 19 bases between them. The CDR3 is 14 amino acids. CDR1 and CDR2 (germline): SEHNR, FQNEAQ (reference sequence). CDR3: CATRPELGTYGYTF. The CDR3 nucleotides read TGTGCCACCCGCCCGGAGCTGGGCACCTATGGCTACACCTTC.

This clonotype has more than one count but fewer than ten. This sequence joins TRBV20-1 and TRBJ2-5, with TRBD2 identical over 12 bases. V gave up 6 bases and J gave up 5 bases; unmatched junction bases: 7. Germline CDR1 is DFQATT and CDR2 is SNEGSKA (reference sequence). The CDR3 contains 14 residues. In DNA form, the CDR3 reads TGCAGTGCCCCCCGACTAGCGGGGGTTGAGACCCAGTACTTC. Encoded protein: CSAPRLAGVETQYF.

The chain combines TRBV30 with TRBJ1-6, with TRBD1 identical over 10 bases. The trim removed 3 bases at V and 8 bases at J, leaving 10 bases unmatched. The CDR3 contains 16 residues. Germline V CDR1 and CDR2: GTSNPN, SVGIG (reference sequence). The CDR3 bases are TGTGCCTGGAGAAGACAGGGGGCTCATAGGGATTCACCCCTCCACTTT. This translates into CAWRRQGAHRDSPLHF.

The chain uses TRBV6-5 and TRBJ1-2, with TRBD1 identical over 9 bases. The V segment lost 5 bases and the J segment 7 bases; nucleotides outside the gene matches: 8. Per germline, CDR1 MNHEY and CDR2 SVGAGI. CDR3 length equals 14 residues. CDR3: CASSTHRGQGGYTF. The CDR3 DNA is TGTGCCAGCAGTACTCACAGGGGGCAGGGTGGCTACACCTTC.

The chain carries TRBV25-1 and TRBJ1-2; 8 nucleotides agree with TRBD1. Trimming cost V 4 bases and J 6 bases; bases outside gene matches: 1. Per the germline V gene, CDR1 is MGHDK and CDR2 is SYGVNS. This CDR3 comprises 12 residues. The CDR3 coding sequence is TGTGCCAGCAGTGGCAGGGGGCATGGCTACACCTTC. Residues: CASSGRGHGYTF.

This clonotype was seen a handful of times. V and J are TRBV7-6 and TRBJ2-7; D remains ambiguous. Germline CDR1 and CDR2: SGHVS and FNYEAQ. CDR3 length: 13 residues. V was clipped by 4 bases and J by 6 bases, with 13 bases between them. The CDR3 DNA is TGTGCCAGCAGCTCCTCGCTGGGATTCGAGCAGTACTTC. Translated: CASSSSLGFEQYF.

This clonotype was counted only a few times. V is TRBV11-2 and J is TRBJ2-5, with 12 bases matching TRBD2. CDR1 is SGHAT and CDR2 is FQNNGV in the germline V gene. The CDR3 covers 16 residues. Germline trimming cut 5 bases from V and 2 bases from J; bases unmatched to any gene: 6. This CDR3 is CASSDRLAGAQETQYF. The CDR3 nucleotides read TGTGCCAGCAGCGACCGACTAGCGGGGGCTCAAGAGACCCAGTACTTC.

The CDR3 sequence: CASSPIFRGRSGYTF. Here the CDR3 DNA reads TGTGCCAGCAGCCCCATTTTTCGGGGGCGGAGTGGCTACACCTTC. The chain recombines TRBV7-9 with TRBJ1-2; tentatively, D is TRBD1 (6 bases). The CDR3 is 15 residues long. CDR1 is SEHNR, CDR2 FQNEAQ, per germline (reference sequence). Between the trimmed V and J ends, which lost 5 bases and 7 bases, there was a span of 20 bases.

This clonotype has a handful of counts. The rearrangement uses TRBV7-8 and TRBJ2-3; D is unclear. The ends were cut back, 3 bases at V and 5 bases at J, with 15 bases in the middle. Germline CDR1 is SGHVS and CDR2 is FQNEAQ. This CDR3 spans 15 amino acids. The CDR3 DNA follows: TGTGCCAGCAGCTTTGGCCACATGATCGGAGATACGCAGTATTTT. It encodes CASSFGHMIGDTQYF.

This clonotype was seen only a few times. This chain links TRBV6-5 with TRBJ1-4, with no clear D. This CDR3 has 18 amino acids. Germline CDR1 and CDR2: MNHEY and SVGAGI. V lost 0 bases and J lost 0, with 14 bases in between. The chain's CDR3 is CASSYSAGYPATNEKLFF. In DNA form, the CDR3 reads TGTGCCAGCAGTTACTCGGCAGGTTACCCTGCAACTAATGAAAAACTGTTTTTT.

This clonotype was seen a handful of times. J is TRBJ1-1 and V is TRBV12-5; D gene unclear. CDR1 is LGHNT, CDR2 FRNRAP, per germline. The CDR3 consists of 14 residues. Trimming removed 0 bases from V and 4 bases from J, with 9 bases in between. CDR3 nucleotides: TGTGCTAGTGGTTTGGTGGTAGGAGGCACTGAAGCTTTCTTT. It codes for CASGLVVGGTEAFF.

This clonotype was detected only a few times. V gene TRBV12-3 or TRBV12-4 combines with J gene TRBJ2-5; D gene uncertain. The CDR3 length is 14 residues. V was shortened by 5 bases and J by 0 bases, with 10 bases between the two germline ends. The CDR3 nucleotides read TGTGCCAGCAGTCCCGGGCCCTACCAAGAGACCCAGTACTTC. Its translation is CASSPGPYQETQYF.

This clonotype was recorded a few times. The chain recombines TRBV20-1 with TRBJ2-7; D unresolved. CDR3 length: 16 residues. Trimming left V 2 bases short and J 5 bases short, with 22 bases between. Germline CDR1 DFQATT, CDR2 SNEGSKA (reference sequence). The CDR3 reads CSARPRTLTLGHEQYV. For the CDR3, the DNA is TGCAGTGCTAGACCACGGACCCTTACTTTAGGGCACGAGCAGTACGTC.

This clonotype was counted only a few times. J is TRBJ2-3 and V is TRBV29-1, with 7 bases matching TRBD1. Germline V lookup: CDR1 SQVTM, CDR2 ANQGSEA. The CDR3 covers 16 residues. With V trimmed by 7 bases and J by 10 bases, 23 bases remained unmatched. Here the CDR3 DNA reads TGCAGCGCCCGTGTATGGATAGGGGGCAGGGGATCGGCGCAGTATTTT. Protein sequence: CSARVWIGGRGSAQYF.

This sequence joins TRBV25-1 and TRBJ1-2; D is possibly TRBD1 (5 bases). The CDR3 sequence is 16 residues long. The ends were cut back, 1 base at V and 7 bases at J, with 19 bases in the middle. Looked up from germline, CDR1 is MGHDK and CDR2 is SYGVNS. CDR3 residues: CASSELQGISYFGYTF. The CDR3 DNA reads TGTGCCAGCAGTGAATTGCAGGGCATTTCTTACTTTGGCTACACCTTC.

As regards this clonotype: A much larger clone differs from this one at a single base, so this may be a read error. J is TRBJ2-7 and V is TRBV5-1, with a tentative D call TRBD1 (5 bases). The V end lost 3 bases, the J end lost 5 bases, and 9 bases lay between the germline ends. The length of the CDR3 is 12 residues. Germline-derived CDR1 and CDR2 are SGHRS and YFSETQ. The CDR3 spells CASSSRVHEQYF. CDR3 in DNA: TGCGCCAGCAGCTCCAGGGTCCACGAGCAGTACTTC.

This clonotype has more than one count but fewer than ten. The gene calls are TRBV29-1 and TRBJ2-1; TRBD1 is a possible D gene (6 bases). Trimming shortened V by 0 bases and J by 7 bases, and 19 bases separated the two germline ends. Germline CDR1 is SQVTM and CDR2 is ANQGSEA. The CDR3 sequence is 16 residues long. The chain's CDR3 is CSVEDFSVSRGNEQFF. The CDR3 nucleotides read TGCAGCGTTGAAGATTTTTCAGTTAGCAGGGGAAATGAGCAGTTCTTC.

This clonotype was detected only a few times. The rearrangement joins TRBV4-1 to TRBJ1-2; D is unclear. Germline lookup yields CDR1 MGHRA and CDR2 YSYEKL. The CDR3 consists of 16 residues. V was cut by 2 bases and J by 1 base, with 14 bases left in between. The CDR3 DNA sequence: TGCGCCAGCAGCCAAAACCTCCTCCGGGATAACTATGGCTACACCTTC. Amino acids: CASSQNLLRDNYGYTF.

The chain links TRBV12-3 or TRBV12-4 to TRBJ2-5; 12 nucleotides align to TRBD2. V trimming: 6 bases; J trimming: 3 bases; junction bases outside the gene matches: 5. The CDR3 runs to 15 residues. The CDR3: CASSQLAGGKETQYF. The CDR3 DNA follows: TGTGCCAGCAGCCAACTAGCGGGGGGCAAAGAGACCCAGTACTTC.

This clonotype appeared many times. The chain has TRBV7-2 and TRBJ1-4; the D is unclear. The V end lost 2 bases, the J end lost 8 bases, and 6 bases lay between the germline ends. The CDR3 has 12 amino acids. Germline assignment: CDR1 SGHTA and CDR2 FQGNSA. The CDR3 nucleotides are TGTGCCAGCAGCTTAAATCAGGAAAAACTGTTTTTT. Protein sequence: CASSLNQEKLFF. The variable domain in full, with the rest retrieved from reference TRBV7-2 and TRBJ1-4, is GAGVSQSPSNKVTEKGKDVELRCDPISGHTALYWYRQSLGQGLEFLIYFQGNSAPDKSGLPSDRFSAERTGGSVSTLTIQRTQQEDSAVYLCASSLNQEKLFFGSGTQLSVL.

The V and J genes are TRBV7-9 and TRBJ2-2; 11 positions agree with TRBD2. CDR3 length equals 16 residues. V was clipped by 5 bases and J by 3 bases; unmatched bases: 5. From germline, CDR1 is SEHNR and CDR2 FQNEAQ (reference sequence). CDR3 nucleotide sequence: TGTGCCAGCAGCCCTACTAGCGGGGGTGACACCGGGGAGCTGTTTTTT. Amino acid sequence: CASSPTSGGDTGELFF.